This entry concerns a single T cell receptor beta chain. Antigen: not known. The CDR3 is 18 residues long. V shed 0 bases, J shed 5 bases, and the junction held 14 bases outside the gene matches. The germline gives CDR1 MGHRA, CDR2 YSYEKL. This record belongs to a study of T-cell memory formation after mild COVID-19. Study-level points and caveats: From day 15 to 85, contracting clones were balanced between CD4 and CD8, whereas later expanders leaned toward CD4+.

Constant-segment primers and 5'RACE yielded cDNA libraries for TCR alpha and TCR beta, each carrying sample barcodes and UMIs. TCRdb itself ran the 5' RACE reads through MiXCR, one entry per CDR3 protein. The sample yields about 470,000 distinct CDR3 sequences, about 20% seen once. This TCR was sampled from an adult woman who had mild COVID-19 (a few samples of this study predate the infection). Cell type and time point are not known. Specimen: PBMCs or a T cell subset sorted from them (not recorded which). V gene TRBV4-1 combines with J gene TRBJ2-3; 7 bases are shared with TRBD2. The CDR3 DNA is TGCGCCAGCAGCCAAGATCAGGTTGCTAGCGGTTTGGGAGATACGCAGTATTTT. Encoded protein: CASSQDQVASGLGDTQYF.